This T cell receptor (beta chain) was observed in a study of regulatory T cells in long-lasting Graves disease. In the study overall: Those Graves' patients who were newly diagnosed had been on antithyroid drugs under 3 months.

Study-level results: Between persistent patients, roughly 2,600 public clonotypes were shared, exceeding the approximately 940 shared between new patients. Persistent disease preferred TRBV28, TRBJ1-2 and TRBJ2-5.

Arm-PCR of CDR3 regions and iRepertoire HTBI primers were the basis on which TCR beta libraries were built. In TCRdb, the multiplex PCR reads were re-called with MiXCR into one record per CDR3 protein. The profile covers about 530,000 distinct CDR3 sequences, with roughly 16% appearing a single time and 25% taken by the ten largest. In the case of this clonotype: Its specificity is unknown. A read error is possible here, since a much larger clone lies one base away.

Sample time point: newly diagnosed GD, antithyroid drugs for less than 3 months. Construction of the TCR library relied on RNA isolated from PBMCs. Germline values: CDR1 KGHSH, CDR2 LQKENI. Trimming removed 3 bases from V and 10 bases from J, with 15 bases in between. This CDR3 has 13 residues. The sample was also reused in another study, on T cells in Graves' hyperthyroidism and ophthalmopathy. This second report adds: Blood also held most thyroid clonotypes expanded beyond 0.001.

The chain recombines TRBV18 with TRBJ1-2; a possible D gene is TRBD1 (6 bases). Specimen: peripheral blood mononuclear cells (PBMCs), collected at new diagnosis, from a patient treated with antithyroid drugs. The receptor was isolated from a woman aged 35 to 60 with Graves disease. The DNA of the CDR3 is TGTGCCAGCTCACCCGGGACACGGGCCGTCTACACCTTC. This sequence encodes CASSPGTRAVYTF. Complete variable domain (other parts from reference TRBV18 and TRBJ1-2): NAGVMQNPRHLVRRRGQEARLRCSPMKGHSHVYWYRQLPEEGLKFMVYLQKENIIDESGMPKERFSAEFPKEGPSILRIQQVVRGDSAAYFCASSPGTRAVYTFGSGTRLTVV.